These 9 T cell receptor beta chains were sequenced from one sample in a study of cytomegalovirus exposure and HLA in healthy donors. PCR involved 60 Vbeta and 13 Jbeta primers. Sequenced by immunoSEQ multiplex PCR; TCRdb stores in-frame clones only, minus some. The sample has more than 110,000 clones, around 75% seen once. Sample: PBMCs. These receptors were obtained from a woman aged 25-40 years in good health and CMV-seronegative.

This clone was seen only a few times. The rearrangement joins TRBV5-1 to TRBJ2-5; 7 nucleotides match TRBD1. The CDR3 sequence is 15 residues long. The J segment lost 5 bases and the V segment lost 0 bases, leaving 7 bases of the junction unmatched. Germline CDR1 SGHRS, CDR2 YFSETQ. The CDR3 sequence: CASSLGQGFAETQYF. The CDR3 nucleotides read TGCGCCAGCAGCTTGGGACAGGGCTTTGCGGAGACCCAGTACTTC.

The chain joins TRBV28 to TRBJ2-7; 8 nucleotides line up with TRBD1. The germline CDR1 and CDR2 sequences are MDHEN and SYDVKM. The V and J ends lost 5 bases and 2 bases, in that order; junction bases with no gene match: 8. This CDR3 has 15 amino acids. The CDR3 bases are TGTGCCAGCAGTACCCCGGGACAGGCTGCCTACGAGCAGTACTTC. It yields the protein CASSTPGQAAYEQYF.

This rearrangement joins TRBV28 to TRBJ2-7; weak D call: TRBD1 (7 bases). Per the germline V gene, CDR1 is MDHEN and CDR2 is SYDVKM. The CDR3 has 15 residues. With 6 bases removed from V and 2 bases from J, the gap between germline ends came to 17 bases. DNA of the CDR3: TGTGCCAGCAGGACCTCCGCGGGACAGACCTACGAGCAGTACTTC. It is translated as CASRTSAGQTYEQYF.

This clone has a single count. The V call is TRBV28, the J call TRBJ1-1, with 9 bases identical to TRBD1. Trimming removed 7 bases from V and 0 bases from J; junction bases left unmatched: 24. This CDR3 region has 21 residues. Germline values: CDR1 MDHEN, CDR2 SYDVKM. This CDR3 is CASTQGGAGQGLSNMNTEAFF. As DNA, the CDR3 is TGTGCCAGCACCCAAGGGGGGGCGGGACAGGGCTTGTCTAACATGAACACTGAAGCTTTCTTT. The entire variable domain, with the rest obtained from reference TRBV28 and TRBJ1-1, is as follows: DVKVTQSSRYLVKRTGEKVFLECVQDMDHENMFWYRQDPGLGLRLIYFSYDVKMKEKGDIPEGYSVSREKKERFSLILESASTNQTSMYLCASTQGGAGQGLSNMNTEAFFGQGTRLTVV.

This chain uses TRBV30 with TRBJ2-7; 7 nucleotides agree with TRBD1. The V and J ends lost 3 bases and 3 bases, in that order; junction bases with no gene match: 5. The CDR3 length is 13 residues. CDR1 GTSNPN and CDR2 SVGIG come from the germline V gene (reference sequence). For the CDR3, the DNA is TGTGCCTGGAGCGGGACAGCCCGCTACGAGCAGTACTTC. Its protein product is CAWSGTARYEQYF.

This rearrangement joins TRBV9 to TRBJ2-3, with 7 bases identical to TRBD2. Germline CDR1 SGDLS, CDR2 YYNGEE. J lost 4 bases, V lost 3 bases, and 11 bases had no gene match. The CDR3 extends over 16 amino acids. DNA of the CDR3: TGTGCCAGCAGCGCAACCATTGCGGGAGAATCAGATACGCAGTATTTT. Residues: CASSATIAGESDTQYF.

The chain joins TRBV11-1 to TRBJ2-5; D possibly corresponds to TRBD2 (6 bases). Deletions cut 5 bases from V and 6 bases from J, with 13 bases between. This CDR3 has 13 residues. Germline V lookup: CDR1 SGHAT, CDR2 FQDESV (reference sequence). The DNA of the CDR3 is TGTGCCAGCAGCGGGGGGACTTCGCAGACCCAGTACTTC. Protein sequence: CASSGGTSQTQYF.

This chain links TRBV6-6 with TRBJ1-1, with 8 bases fitting TRBD1. CDR1 MNHNY and CDR2 SVGAGI come from the germline V gene (reference sequence). J was trimmed by 6 bases and V by 7 bases; bases with no gene match: 16. The CDR3 loop spans 16 amino acids. CDR3 region: CASTAGTGVVNAEAFF. The CDR3 coding sequence is TGTGCCAGCACCGCCGGGACAGGAGTGGTCAATGCTGAAGCTTTCTTT.

This rearrangement joins TRBV6-5 to TRBJ1-2; D unclear. This CDR3 has 12 residues. Germline assignment: CDR1 MNHEY and CDR2 SVGAGI. With 8 bases removed from V and 8 bases from J, the gap between germline ends came to 15 bases. The CDR3 coding sequence is TGTGCCAGCTATCGACATTTGAACGGCTACACCTTC. Its protein is CASYRHLNGYTF.